Shown below are 27 T cell receptor beta chains from a single sample sequenced in a study of molecular identifiers for immune sequencing clone quantification. TCRdb re-analysed the PCR reads in MiXCR, keeping a single row per CDR3 protein. The sample lists fewer than 70,000 distinct CDR3 sequences, 15% to 20% occurring once. The sample was naive CD8+ T cells from blood, with Jurkat cell RNA spiked in. Subset indicated: FACS-sorted CD8+CD4-CCR7+CD45RA+ naive T cells. These receptors originate from a human donor in good health. Some libraries in this study had Jurkat cell RNA spiked in.

In the case of this clonotype: Germline is not matched at one junction end, which may reflect a read error. The chain has TRBV6-2 or TRBV6-3 and TRBJ1-1, with unresolved D. CDR1 is MNHEY, CDR2 SVGEGT, per germline. CDR3 length equals 15 residues. The CDR3 spells CGSSQSRGLWPEAFF. The CDR3 DNA sequence: TGTGGCAGCAGTCAAAGCCGGGGTCTCTGGCCTGAAGCTTTCTTT.

CDR3 sequence: CASSGLAGDTYNEQFF. The CDR3 nucleotides are TGTGCCAGCAGCGGACTAGCGGGAGACACCTACAATGAGCAGTTCTTC. The rearrangement joins TRBV7-9 to TRBJ2-1; 13 positions agree with TRBD2. Germline lookup yields CDR1 SEHNR and CDR2 FQNEAQ (reference sequence). This CDR3 has 16 amino acids. The V and J ends lost 5 bases and 2 bases, in that order; junction bases with no gene match: 3.

This clonotype has just one count. The junction departs from germline at one end; a sequencing error may be responsible. The chain uses TRBV23-1 and TRBJ2-1, with D tentatively TRBD2 (5 bases). TRBV23-1 is filed as an ORF, its function uncertain. This CDR3 is 15 amino acids long. The CDR3 DNA follows: TGCGCCAGCAGTCTTAAGCGGAAACTCTACAATGAGCAGTCCTTC. Residues: CASSLKRKLYNEQSF.

This clonotype was detected many times. The chain couples TRBV5-6 to TRBJ2-5; D is possibly TRBD2 (6 bases). Trimming took off 2 bases at V and 5 bases at J, with 16 bases between the two ends. The CDR3 length is 15 residues. The germline V gene has CDR1 SGHDT and CDR2 YYEEEE. This CDR3 reads CASSFSSGTPETQYF. CDR3 bases: TGTGCCAGCAGCTTTAGTAGCGGTACTCCCGAGACCCAGTACTTC.

This clonotype was observed many times. Here the CDR3 DNA reads TGTGCCAGCAGCGCCACCTACGAGCAGTACTTC. Translation: CASSATYEQYF. The chain uses TRBV7-2 and TRBJ2-7; D remains unclear. With 5 bases removed from V and 2 bases from J, the gap between germline ends came to 4 bases. The CDR3 is 11 residues long. The germline V gene encodes CDR1 SGHTA and CDR2 FQGNSA.

Remarks on this clonotype: Relative to the germline gene, one junction end is altered; a read error may explain this. The chain employs TRBV12-5 and TRBJ2-2, with D maybe TRBD2 (5 bases). In germline, CDR1 is LGHNT, CDR2 FRNRAP. The length of the CDR3 is 13 residues. CDR3 sequence: CASGLAGPGEPFF. The DNA of the CDR3 is TGTGCTAGTGGTTTGGCGGGCCCCGGGGAGCCGTTTTTT.

Details on this clonotype: A much larger clone lies one base from this, so it may be a read error. The CDR3 does not end in the conserved phenylalanine or tryptophan, so this is likely a read error. The V and J genes are TRBV4-1 and TRBJ1-5; 8 bases match TRBD1. V shed 2 bases, J shed 4 bases, and the junction held 4 bases outside the gene matches. Germline CDR1 MGHRA, CDR2 YSYEKL. The CDR3 totals 15 residues. CDR3 amino acids: CASSQNRGSNQPQHL. CDR3 nucleotide sequence: TGCGCCAGCAGCCAAAACAGGGGGAGTAATCAGCCCCAGCATCTT.

This clonotype has ten or more counts. This chain uses TRBV30 with TRBJ2-1, with 9 nucleotides matching TRBD2. Germline values: CDR1 GTSNPN, CDR2 SVGIG (reference sequence). Trimming removed 0 bases from V and 4 bases from J; junction bases left unmatched: 4. The CDR3 covers 15 residues. CDR3 in amino acids: CAWSVVAGGYNEQFF. CDR3 sequence (DNA): TGTGCCTGGAGTGTAGTGGCGGGGGGGTACAATGAGCAGTTCTTC.

This clonotype was observed at least ten times. This rearrangement joins TRBV11-3 to TRBJ2-1; TRBD2 matches at 10 bases. Looked up from germline, CDR1 is SGHNT and CDR2 is YENEEA. CDR3 length: 20 amino acids. V shed 5 bases, J shed 0 bases, and the junction held 16 bases outside the gene matches. For the CDR3, the DNA is TGTGCCAGCAGCCCGAATTGGGGAGCGGGAGGGTCGAGCTCCTACAATGAGCAGTTCTTC. This codes for CASSPNWGAGGSSSYNEQFF.

On this clonotype itself: It may be a read error: a sequence one base away is much more abundant. The chain recombines TRBV11-2 with TRBJ1-2, with a tentative D call TRBD1 (5 bases). The ends were cut back, 4 bases at V and 4 bases at J, with 13 bases in the middle. This CDR3 has 14 residues. CDR1 and CDR2 from the germline V gene are SGHAT and FQNNGV. The CDR3 coding sequence is TGTGCCAGCAGCTCCGGGACCGGGGGCTATGGCTACACCTTC. Protein sequence: CASSSGTGGYGYTF.

Note on this clonotype: A much larger clone differs from this one at a single base, so this may be a read error. The chain is built from TRBV9 and TRBJ2-2; possibly TRBD2 for D (5 bases). This CDR3 has 14 amino acids. The germline gives CDR1 SGDLS, CDR2 YYNGEE. CDR3 sequence (DNA): TGTGCCAGCAGCCCCCCACGTCTACCCGGGGAGCTGTCTTTT. This gives the protein CASSPPRLPGELSF. Based on the CDR3 plus reference TRBV9 and TRBJ2-2, the full variable domain is DSGVTQTPKHLITATGQRVTLRCSPRSGDLSVYWYQQSLDQGLQFLIQYYNGEERAKGNILERFSAQQFPDLHSELNLSSLELGDSALYFCASSPPRLPGELSFGEGSRLTVL.

This clonotype has at least ten counts. CDR3 sequence reads: CASSPGGGTEYGKLFF. The CDR3 nucleotides are TGTGCCAGCAGCCCTGGTGGGGGGACGGAATATGGAAAACTGTTTTTT. The chain uses TRBV7-9 and TRBJ1-4, with a weak D call TRBD1 (5 bases). The CDR3 is made up of 16 amino acids. Deletions cut 5 bases from V and 10 bases from J, with 23 bases between. Germline V gives CDR1 SEHNR, CDR2 FQNEAQ (reference sequence).

There are many counts of this clonotype. The chain employs TRBV2 and TRBJ2-3, with TRBD2 identical over 11 bases. V lost 6 bases and J lost 2; bases outside the gene matches: 10. Germline V gene sequence: CDR1 SNHLY, CDR2 FYNNEI. This CDR3 comprises 17 residues. The chain's CDR3 is CASRTIAGGLSTDTQYF. For the CDR3, the DNA is TGTGCCAGCAGGACTATAGCGGGAGGGCTTTCCACAGATACGCAGTATTTT.

This clonotype was detected ten times or more. DNA for the CDR3: TGTGCCAGTAGTACGTATGCGGTGAACACTGAAGCTTTCTTT. As protein: CASSTYAVNTEAFF. The J gene is TRBJ1-1, the V gene TRBV19; D ambiguous. V lost 4 bases, J lost 0 bases, and 9 bases lay in between. The CDR3 runs 14 residues. CDR1 and CDR2 (germline): LNHDA, SQIVND (reference sequence).

Many counts were recorded for this clonotype. The chain carries TRBV5-5 and TRBJ2-7; D is undetermined. Trimming pared 3 bases from V and 3 bases from J, leaving 13 bases between. The CDR3 is 14 residues long. Germline V gene lookup returns CDR1 SGHKS and CDR2 YYEKEE (reference sequence). CDR3 sequence reads: CASSWSATYYEQYF. CDR3 bases: TGTGCCAGCAGCTGGAGCGCTACCTACTACGAGCAGTACTTC.

This clonotype appeared many times. The chain uses TRBV28 and TRBJ1-1; 10 positions match TRBD1. The CDR3 consists of 17 residues. Per germline, CDR1 MDHEN and CDR2 SYDVKM. J lost 3 bases, V lost 5 bases, and 12 bases had no gene match. The DNA for the CDR3 is TGTGCCAGCAGTATACTCAACCGGGACAGGGGTCACACTGAAGCTTTCTTT. This encodes CASSILNRDRGHTEAFF.

This clonotype came up many times. V is TRBV19 and J is TRBJ2-7; 9 nucleotides align to TRBD2. J lost 2 bases, V lost 3 bases, and 2 bases had no gene match. Germline lookup yields CDR1 LNHDA and CDR2 SQIVND (reference sequence). CDR3 length equals 14 residues. The CDR3 region has the DNA TGTGCCAGTAGTATGGCGGGAGGGCCCTACGAGCAGTACTTC. Translation gives CASSMAGGPYEQYF.

This clonotype came up many times. The J gene is TRBJ2-7, the V gene TRBV6-5; the D is unclear. The CDR3 sequence is 14 residues long. The germline gives CDR1 MNHEY, CDR2 SVGAGI. The V end was cut by 0 bases, the J end by 2 bases, with 8 bases between. The CDR3 bases are TGTGCCAGCAGTTACTCGCTCCTCGCCTACGAGCAGTACTTC. Protein product: CASSYSLLAYEQYF.

In its sample, this clonotype was seen a few times. The V and J genes are TRBV19 and TRBJ2-1, with no clear D. Germline loops: CDR1 LNHDA, CDR2 SQIVND (reference sequence). V lost 2 bases and J lost 8, with 13 bases in between. This CDR3 comprises 14 residues. This chain's CDR3 is CASSITMAGDEQFF. CDR3 nucleotide sequence: TGTGCCAGTAGTATAACGATGGCCGGCGATGAGCAGTTCTTC.

The sample holds a few counts of this clonotype. Being one base from a much bigger clone, this may be a read error. The chain combines TRBV20-1 with TRBJ2-7, with 12 bases that match TRBD2. Per the germline V gene, CDR1 is DFQATT and CDR2 is SNEGSKA (reference sequence). CDR3 length equals 15 residues. CDR3 in amino acids: CSARGPGLAGYEQHF. The DNA of the CDR3 is TGCAGTGCTAGGGGTCCGGGACTAGCGGGCTACGAGCAGCACTTC.

This clonotype was recorded many times. The chain recombines TRBV13 with TRBJ2-1, with 9 bases that match TRBD2. With V trimmed by 5 bases and J by 4 bases, 21 bases remained unmatched. CDR1 and CDR2 (germline): PRHDT, FYEKMQ (reference sequence). The CDR3 covers 20 residues. As DNA, the CDR3 is TGTGCCAGCAGCGCCGTTAAGGTAGCGGGAGAAGCCGGTCGTTACAATGAGCAGTTCTTC. This translates into CASSAVKVAGEAGRYNEQFF. Supplemented by reference TRBV13 and TRBJ2-1, the full variable domain reads AAGVIQSPRHLIKEKRETATLKCYPIPRHDTVYWYQQGPGQDPQFLISFYEKMQSDKGSIPDRFSAQQFSDYHSELNMSSLELGDSALYFCASSAVKVAGEAGRYNEQFFGPGTRLTVL.

A single count supports this clonotype. CDR3 DNA sequence: TGTGCCAGCAGTTTAGAACAGGTAAATATTTACGAGCAGTACTTC. Amino acids: CASSLEQVNIYEQYF. The chain couples TRBV28 to TRBJ2-7; D perhaps matches TRBD1 (5 bases). V was cut by 2 bases and J by 4 bases, with 15 bases left in between. This CDR3 has 15 residues. Germline-derived CDR1 and CDR2 are MDHEN and SYDVKM.

The genes are TRBV5-1 and TRBJ2-1; D gene ambiguous. This CDR3 is 14 amino acids long. V shed 5 bases and J shed 4 bases, with 13 bases lying between them. CDR1 SGHRS and CDR2 YFSETQ come from the germline V gene. CDR3 DNA sequence: TGCGCCAGCAGAAAAACTCAACCGTACAATGAGCAGTTCTTC. As protein: CASRKTQPYNEQFF.

This clonotype was counted many times. The chain has TRBV7-2 and TRBJ2-1; D remains unclear. Trimming removed 5 bases from V and 6 bases from J, with 20 bases in between. The germline V gene encodes CDR1 SGHTA and CDR2 FQGNSA. The CDR3 is made up of 16 amino acids. The CDR3 is CASSLTRAPVGNEQFF. The DNA of the CDR3 is TGTGCCAGCAGCCTTACCCGGGCCCCTGTGGGCAATGAGCAGTTCTTC. Drawing the rest from reference TRBV7-2 and TRBJ2-1, the complete variable domain is GAGVSQSPSNKVTEKGKDVELRCDPISGHTALYWYRQSLGQGLEFLIYFQGNSAPDKSGLPSDRFSAERTGGSVSTLTIQRTQQEDSAVYLCASSLTRAPVGNEQFFGPGTRLTVL.

This clonotype was counted ten times or more. The chain links TRBV13 to TRBJ2-5; D not resolved. Trimming left V 6 bases short and J 5 bases short, with 19 bases between. Germline loops: CDR1 PRHDT, CDR2 FYEKMQ (reference sequence). This CDR3 comprises 15 residues. The CDR3 is CASSARGSLQETQYF. Here the CDR3 DNA reads TGTGCCAGCAGTGCTCGCGGTAGCCTTCAGGAGACCCAGTACTTC.

Points on this clonotype: Since a much larger clone is just one base distant, this may be a read error. The chain uses TRBV6-6 and TRBJ1-5; D remains unclear. This CDR3 comprises 12 residues. The germline gives CDR1 MNHNY, CDR2 SVGAGI (reference sequence). The germline V and J ends were trimmed by 4 bases and 5 bases, with 6 bases remaining between them. CDR3 sequence reads: CASSCSDQPQHF. The CDR3 DNA sequence: TGTGCCAGCAGTTGCTCGGATCAGCCCCAGCATTTT.

This clonotype showed up many times. V usage is TRBV6-2 or TRBV6-3 and J usage is TRBJ2-1, with 10 positions matching TRBD2. V dropped 0 bases and J dropped 4; count of bases not matched to a gene: 3. Germline CDR1 is MNHEY and CDR2 is SVGEGT. The CDR3 extends over 16 amino acids. This CDR3 reads CASSYSLAGEYNEQFF. CDR3 nucleotide sequence: TGTGCCAGCAGTTACTCCCTAGCGGGAGAGTACAATGAGCAGTTCTTC.